The source of this TCR beta chain is a study of cytomegalovirus exposure and HLA in healthy donors. General observations from the study: When the data were analyzed later, several of the most significant clusters appeared to be linked to common viral pathogens. In an earlier analysis, about 87% or about 30%: the productive usage of most TCR beta V segments.

V was pared by 6 bases and J by 1 base, with 10 bases of the junction left unmatched. Germline V gives CDR1 GTSNPN, CDR2 SVGIG (reference sequence). The CDR3 runs 16 residues. To note about this clone: Its specificity is unknown.

Use of 60 Vbeta and 13 Jbeta primers characterized the PCR. The data were produced by immunoSEQ multiplex PCR, yet TCRdb's version contains in-frame clones alone and is incomplete. The table lists over 75,000 clones, about 83% of them singletons. This clonotype was sampled from a man in his fifties or sixties in good health and CMV-seropositive. The chain has TRBV30 and TRBJ2-7; 12 positions match TRBD1. Sample: PBMCs. CDR3 region: CACHAGTGGVSYEQYF. As DNA, the CDR3 is TGTGCCTGTCATGCGGGGACAGGGGGCGTATCCTACGAGCAGTACTTC.